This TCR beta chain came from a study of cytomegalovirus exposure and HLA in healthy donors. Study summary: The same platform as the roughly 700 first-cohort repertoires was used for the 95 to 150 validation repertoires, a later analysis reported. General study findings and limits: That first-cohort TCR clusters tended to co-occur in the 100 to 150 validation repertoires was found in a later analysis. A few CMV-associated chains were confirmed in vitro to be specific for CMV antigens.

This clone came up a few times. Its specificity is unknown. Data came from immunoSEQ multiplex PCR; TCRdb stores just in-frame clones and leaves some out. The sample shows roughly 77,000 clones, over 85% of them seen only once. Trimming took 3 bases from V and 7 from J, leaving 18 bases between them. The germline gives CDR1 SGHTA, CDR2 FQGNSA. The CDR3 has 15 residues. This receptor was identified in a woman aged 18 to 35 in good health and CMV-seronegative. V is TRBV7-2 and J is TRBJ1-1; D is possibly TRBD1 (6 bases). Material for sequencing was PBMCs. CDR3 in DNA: TGTGCCAGCAGCTTCCGAGGCCTACAGGACAGTGAAGCTTTCTTT. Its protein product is CASSFRGLQDSEAFF.